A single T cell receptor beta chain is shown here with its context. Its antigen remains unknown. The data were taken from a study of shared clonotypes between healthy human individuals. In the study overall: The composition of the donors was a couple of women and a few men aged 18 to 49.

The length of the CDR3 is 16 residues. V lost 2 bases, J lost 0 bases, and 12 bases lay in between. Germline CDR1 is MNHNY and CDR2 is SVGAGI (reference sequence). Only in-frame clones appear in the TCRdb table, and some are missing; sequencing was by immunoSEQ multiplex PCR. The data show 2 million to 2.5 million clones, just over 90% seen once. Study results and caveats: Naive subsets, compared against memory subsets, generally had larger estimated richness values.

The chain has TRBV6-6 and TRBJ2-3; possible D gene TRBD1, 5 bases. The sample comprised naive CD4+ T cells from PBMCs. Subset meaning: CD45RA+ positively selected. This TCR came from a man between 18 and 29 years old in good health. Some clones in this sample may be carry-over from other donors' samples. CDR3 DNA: TGTGCCAGCAGTTACGCTACAGGTTCTAGCACAGATACGCAGTATTTT. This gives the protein CASSYATGSSTDTQYF.